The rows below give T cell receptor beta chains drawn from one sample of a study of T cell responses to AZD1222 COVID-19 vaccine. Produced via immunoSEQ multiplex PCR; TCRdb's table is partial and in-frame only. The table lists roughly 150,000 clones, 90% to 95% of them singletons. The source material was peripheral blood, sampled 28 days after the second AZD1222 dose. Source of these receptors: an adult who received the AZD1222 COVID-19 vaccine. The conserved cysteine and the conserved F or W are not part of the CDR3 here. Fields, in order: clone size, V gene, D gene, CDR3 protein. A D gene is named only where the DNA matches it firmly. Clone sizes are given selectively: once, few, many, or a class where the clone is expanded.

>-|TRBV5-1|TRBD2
ASSLAGTSGGAKKF
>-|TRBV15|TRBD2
ATSGHTSGETADTQY
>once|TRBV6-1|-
ASSEGNYNEQF
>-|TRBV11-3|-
ASSSLSSTDTQY
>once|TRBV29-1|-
THRDGGTDTQY
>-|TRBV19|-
ASTGDGRISGANVLT
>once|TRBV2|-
ARETTKADTQY
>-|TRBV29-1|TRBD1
SVVSGGFSGYT
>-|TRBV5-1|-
ASSLVGRLATNEKLF
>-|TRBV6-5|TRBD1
ATLGTANIYGYT
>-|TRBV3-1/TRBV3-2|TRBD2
ASSPLFGLAGVYTGELF
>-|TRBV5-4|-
ASSFDGRTDTQY
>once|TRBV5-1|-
ASSFWGSSSTDTQY
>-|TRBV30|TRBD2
AWGGLGISYNEQF
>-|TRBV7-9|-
ASSFSPGPYTDTQY
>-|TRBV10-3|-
AIRPENTEAF
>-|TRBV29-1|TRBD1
SVEGQNNEKLF
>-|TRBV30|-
AWSPVARANYEQY
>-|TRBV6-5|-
ASSSGGHTGELF
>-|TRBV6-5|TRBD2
ASKRGARYTGELF
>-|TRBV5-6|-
ASSLGRASYNSPLH
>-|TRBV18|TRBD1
ASSPRTGGADTQY
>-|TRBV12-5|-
ALPWRIETQY
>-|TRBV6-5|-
ASTEGPPSTDTQY